This T cell receptor beta chain was sequenced for a study of spatial heterogeneity in lung cancer. Study-wide background: A consistent excess of beta-chain over alpha-chain sequences was detected.

Concerning this clonotype itself: The antigen is undetermined.

Specified time point: sample taken at primary tumor resection. Unsorted whole RNA of tumor, nontumor lung or frozen PBMC was sequenced. The donor population consisted of 72 patients with untreated, early-stage non-small cell lung cancer. A distinct unique molecular identifier was carried by each TCR cDNA molecule. In TCRdb, the 5' RACE reads were re-called with MiXCR into one record per CDR3 protein. Of more than 10,000 distinct CDR3 sequences in the sample, approximately 5% were seen once. Broader study findings: Ubiquitous expanded tumor TCRs appeared in blood more at resection than follow-up.

The specimen was PBMCs, collected at surgery. The TCR comes from a male donor with early-stage non-small cell lung cancer.

The CDR3 here is CSARGTASYEQYF. Here the CDR3 DNA reads TGCAGTGCTAGGGGGACAGCAAGTTACGAGCAGTACTTC. V gene TRBV20-1 combines with J gene TRBJ2-7, with 7 bases fitting TRBD1. The CDR3 is made up of 13 amino acids. Germline values: CDR1 DFQATT, CDR2 SNEGSKA (reference sequence). J gave up 4 bases and V 3 bases, and 6 bases lay outside the gene matches.